A single sample is the source of the 18 T cell receptor beta chains below, sequenced in a study of vaccination effects on CD4 cells after COVID-19. Before sequencing, viral peptide pools were used by the ViraFEST assay to expand antigen-specific CD4+ T cells. The authors isolated CD4+ T cells after around nine days of culture. Two doses of either BNT162b2 or mRNA-1273 were given to each participant. Sequencing used immunoSEQ multiplex PCR; TCRdb keeps in-frame clones, though not all of them. The sample includes approximately 61,000 clones, 73% seen only once; the top ten take less than 1.5%. Which antigens these TCRs recognize remains unknown. The source material was CD4+ T cells from PBMCs cultured with HCoV-229E spike peptides, sampled after COVID-19 vaccination. Source of these receptors: a human donor who received a COVID-19 vaccine.

The chain carries TRBV18 and TRBJ1-2; D is possibly TRBD1 (6 bases). Trimming left V 2 bases short and J 8 bases short, with 15 bases between. The CDR3 covers 14 residues. Germline loops: CDR1 KGHSH, CDR2 LQKENI. The CDR3 bases are TGTGCCAGCTCACCAGACCAGGGGACGCGGGGCTACACCTTC. As protein: CASSPDQGTRGYTF.

The chain employs TRBV18 and TRBJ1-3, with a possible D match to TRBD1 (5 bases). The CDR3 spans 15 residues. CDR1 and CDR2 from the germline V gene are KGHSH and LQKENI. V was pared by 2 bases and J by 4 bases, with 12 bases between. CDR3 loop: CASSPGASGGNTIYF. As DNA, the CDR3 is TGTGCCAGCTCACCAGGGGCGTCGGGAGGAAACACCATATATTTT.

In its sample, this clone was seen many times. Other DNA sequences from this sample encode an identical CDR3 as well. The V gene is TRBV4-2, the J gene TRBJ2-5; D unclear. Trimming pared 0 bases from V and 1 base from J, leaving 9 bases between. Germline CDR1 and CDR2: LGHNA and YNFKEQ. This CDR3 has 15 residues. The CDR3: CASSQDGRVQETQYF. The CDR3 DNA sequence: TGTGCCAGCAGCCAAGATGGTAGGGTCCAAGAGACCCAGTACTTC.

The chain is built from TRBV27 and TRBJ1-1; no clear D. The CDR3 spans 18 residues. The V gene lost 1 base and the J gene lost 0 bases, with 18 bases spanning the gap. Per the germline V gene, CDR1 is MNHEY and CDR2 is SMNVEV (reference sequence). The CDR3 sequence is CASSLYAAGRAMNTEAFF. DNA for the CDR3: TGTGCCAGCAGTTTATACGCCGCGGGGAGAGCCATGAACACTGAAGCTTTCTTT.

V usage is TRBV5-1 and J usage is TRBJ1-2; TRBD1 aligns across 9 bases. Germline V gene lookup returns CDR1 SGHRS and CDR2 YFSETQ. The junction had 2 bases not matched to a gene; V was cut back by 1 base and J by 7 bases. CDR3 length: 13 amino acids. CDR3 amino acids: CASSLTGGSGYTF. CDR3 bases: TGCGCCAGCAGCTTGACAGGGGGCTCTGGCTACACCTTC.

V gene TRBV6-5 combines with J gene TRBJ1-6, with D possibly being TRBD1 (6 bases). Looked up from germline, CDR1 is MNHEY and CDR2 is SVGAGI. Trimming took off 6 bases at V and 8 bases at J, with 14 bases between the two ends. This CDR3 has 14 residues. CDR3 protein: CASRGGVEDSPLHF. The DNA for the CDR3 is TGTGCCAGCAGAGGGGGGGTAGAGGATTCACCCCTCCACTTT.

In this sample, this clone is medium-sized. The chain carries TRBV10-3 and TRBJ2-1, with 7 nucleotides matching TRBD1. Germline values: CDR1 ENHRY, CDR2 SYGVKD. V was clipped by 6 bases and J by 9 bases; unmatched bases: 14. This CDR3 has 15 residues. The CDR3 DNA follows: TGTGCCATCAGGGAGCAGTCGGACCCAGGGGGTGAGCAGTTCTTC. It encodes CAIREQSDPGGEQFF.

The gene calls are TRBV6-1 and TRBJ1-2; possibly TRBD1 for D (5 bases). The length of the CDR3 is 15 residues. Germline assignment: CDR1 MNHNS and CDR2 SASEGT. V was clipped by 5 bases and J by 3 bases, with 16 bases between them. The CDR3 bases are TGTGCCAGCAGTAAACCGGGGGGAGGGGACTATGGCTACACCTTC. It yields the protein CASSKPGGGDYGYTF.

The chain uses TRBV30 and TRBJ2-2; a weak D match, TRBD2 (5 bases). V lost 7 bases, J lost 2 bases, and 11 bases lay in between. CDR1 is GTSNPN, CDR2 SVGIG, per germline (reference sequence). The CDR3 totals 13 residues. CDR3 sequence: CAYRRTNTGELFF. In DNA, the CDR3 is TGTGCCTATCGACGGACTAACACCGGGGAGCTGTTTTTT.

V and J are TRBV27 and TRBJ1-2, with D perhaps matching TRBD1 (5 bases). This CDR3 contains 15 residues. Germline CDR1 reads MNHEY; CDR2 reads SMNVEV (reference sequence). Trimming pared 5 bases from V and 0 bases from J, leaving 13 bases between. The CDR3 coding sequence is TGTGCCAGCAGTACGGACATTTCAGCTAACTATGGCTACACCTTC. Translating gives CASSTDISANYGYTF.

A few counts support this clone. The chain uses TRBV28 and TRBJ1-2; no reliable D call. The CDR3 runs to 14 residues. Germline V lookup: CDR1 MDHEN, CDR2 SYDVKM. V lost 3 bases and J lost 4, with 12 bases in between. CDR3 in amino acids: CASSFPSLPYGYTF. DNA for the CDR3: TGTGCCAGCAGTTTCCCCAGCTTACCCTATGGCTACACCTTC.

The chain joins TRBV28 to TRBJ1-2, with 7 bases fitting TRBD1. J was trimmed by 5 bases and V by 5 bases; bases with no gene match: 14. The CDR3 sequence is 16 residues long. Germline CDR1 and CDR2: MDHEN and SYDVKM. CDR3 amino acids: CASSISGTAYGYGYTF. CDR3 nucleotide sequence: TGTGCCAGCAGTATCTCCGGGACAGCGTATGGTTATGGCTACACCTTC.

This chain connects TRBV7-3 to TRBJ1-4; D remains unclear. This CDR3 comprises 12 residues. The V end was cut by 10 bases, the J end by 0 bases, with 6 bases between. In germline, CDR1 is SGHTA, CDR2 FQGTGA. The CDR3 is CATAATNEKLFF. The CDR3 region has the DNA TGTGCCACGGCGGCAACTAATGAAAAACTGTTTTTT.

The chain couples TRBV24-1 to TRBJ1-5; 8 nucleotides match TRBD1. This CDR3 is 15 amino acids long. V was clipped by 3 bases and J by 6 bases; unmatched bases: 6. Germline loops: CDR1 KGHDR, CDR2 SFDVKD. The DNA of the CDR3 is TGTGCCACCAGTGATCCAGGGACAGGAGGTCAGCCCCAGCATTTT. Encoded protein: CATSDPGTGGQPQHF.

V is TRBV7-8 and J is TRBJ1-5, with a weak D call TRBD1 (5 bases). Germline CDR1 SGHVS, CDR2 FQNEAQ. This CDR3 region has 16 residues. Trimming took 1 base from V and 0 from J, leaving 10 bases between them. The CDR3 DNA reads TGTGCCAGCAGCTTAGGGGGGAGAAATAGCAATCAGCCCCAGCATTTT. Its translation is CASSLGGRNSNQPQHF.

The chain combines TRBV27 with TRBJ1-1, with 7 bases that match TRBD1. CDR1 is MNHEY, CDR2 SMNVEV, per germline (reference sequence). The J segment lost 5 bases and the V segment lost 6 bases, leaving 9 bases of the junction unmatched. This CDR3 comprises 14 residues. CDR3 sequence reads: CASRRAGGQTEAFF. The CDR3 DNA sequence: TGTGCCAGCAGGAGGGCAGGGGGACAGACTGAAGCTTTCTTT.

V and J are TRBV15 and TRBJ2-3; 7 bases agree with TRBD2. This CDR3 spans 17 amino acids. V shed 0 bases and J 1 base; nucleotides not matched to a gene: 7. CDR1 is LNHNV, CDR2 YYDKDF, per germline (reference sequence). For the CDR3, the DNA is TGTGCCACCAGCAGAGATAGAAGCGGGGTACGCACAGATACGCAGTATTTT. This translates into CATSRDRSGVRTDTQYF.

This chain uses TRBV10-3 with TRBJ1-5, with D maybe TRBD1 (5 bases). Germline loops: CDR1 ENHRY, CDR2 SYGVKD. The CDR3 covers 15 residues. V was pared by 2 bases and J by 3 bases, with 11 bases between. For the CDR3, the DNA is TGTGCCATCAGTGAGAAGACAGCCAACAATCAGCCCCAGCATTTT. Amino acids: CAISEKTANNQPQHF.